This T cell receptor beta chain was identified during a study of cytomegalovirus exposure and HLA in healthy donors (dated by TCRdb to 2015 to 2018). Study-level background: According to an earlier analysis of around 600 of the donors, about 179 million T cells yielded some 110 million unique TCR beta sequences and approximately 300 Gb of sequence data. Rather than drawing on any new phenotypic data, the later analysis identified candidate immune exposures from TCR beta sequences and the way those sequences occurred across donors. Typing coverage varied by locus: roughly 620-630 donors for A, B, C, DRB1 and DQB1; approximately 500 for DQA1; around 610 for DPA1; under 490 for DPB1. In addition to the first cohort of around 670 subjects, a separate validation cohort of 120 different subjects was used. The study profiled the T cell repertoires of around 700 subjects by immunosequencing and related them to cytomegalovirus serostatus. Alongside the repertoire data, information on donor age, sex, ethnicity and CMV serostatus was compiled. Approximately 310 gigabases of sequencing data and tens of millions of unique TCR sequences made up an early release that covered approximately 620 HLA-typed donors. A few DR-DQ haplotypes were handled as single units for association and clustering because linkage in the cohort was strong. Of the 300 to 500 genotyped donors, 81% were placed in the genetic ancestry cluster associated with self-reported Caucasian donors. Every repertoire in the discovery cohort had been generated on one and the same sequencing platform. To decide whether each TCR beta V gene segment behaved as functional or pseudogenic, an earlier analysis of nearly 600 of the donors relied on high-throughput TCR beta sequencing. A later genetic analysis used genome-wide SNP genotypes for about 65% of the 666 donors, treating that subset as a discovery cohort. HLA typing covered class I and class II loci at four-digit resolution. A later analysis re-examined previously published TCR beta repertoires from about 700 donors and added high-resolution HLA genotyping to investigate patterns of TCR occurrence. Among roughly 400 genotyped donors of the cohort, an average of roughly 230,000 unique TCR beta nucleotide sequences was sequenced per donor, of which about 18% were non-productive. To predict cytomegalovirus infection status, the study brought together high-throughput TCR immunosequencing, statistical association of individual TCRs with disease status, and machine learning. The study aimed to test whether signatures of past pathogen exposure could be identified by cataloging public T cell receptors. Study-wide findings and limitations: The classifier was reported to diagnose cytomegalovirus status with high specificity and sensitivity in both the original cohort and the validation cohort. In a later analysis, several top co-occurrence clusters were reported to appear linked to parvovirus B19, influenza, CMV and Epstein-Barr virus. Some 16 rarely observed V segments, including chromosome 9 orphons, were excluded from the earlier analysis of several hundred of the donors because counts were too low. A later genetic analysis associated a missense DCLRE1C variant with V-gene and J-gene trimming of TCR beta chains, and an independent cohort replicated the association. When HLA alleles, especially DR and DQ, strongly co-occurred, attributing TCR associations to individual alleles was difficult. The presence/absence analyses assumed that sequencing depth was roughly uniform across donors, and that assumption may not be true. Because HLA typing was unavailable for some donors at each locus, only the typed subset was used in association tests. It was suggested by the authors that the approach could potentially be generalized to other disease states and immunological phenotypes. A cluster of highly shared sequence variants was judged likely to represent a technical artifact of the sequencing pipeline. Most TCR sequences were seen in very few donors, while some public TCRs were found in many individuals. A later analysis found that most CMV-associated TCR beta chains appeared HLA-restricted, with HLA associations seemingly driven largely by CMV exposure. Specific HLA alleles were associated with roughly 17,000 TCR beta sequences at a false discovery rate of 0.05 in a later analysis. In an earlier analysis of fewer than 750 of the donors, most TCR beta V segments were observed in productive rearrangements about 87% or about 30% of the time, broadly matching IMGT annotations. In a later genetic analysis, fewer N-insertions in productive TCRs were reported among donors in an Asian-associated ancestry cluster than the approximately 710-donor mean. A further reported finding was that TCR beta sequences accurately predicted the HLA-A and HLA-B alleles for most subjects in the first cohort. The cohort was sequenced for TCR beta chains only, and without alpha or paired-chain data the features that could be detected were limited. In the study, approximately 160 TCR beta chains were listed as associated with cytomegalovirus. Compared with equally common non-associated chains, HLA-associated TCR beta chains in a later analysis were more clonally expanded and had lower generation probabilities. Linkage disequilibrium might explain the correlated functional status among segregating V segments, but an unknown experimental factor could not be excluded. Some IMGT-functional V segments, including TRBV6-2 and TRBV6-3, could not be distinguished by the 87-base-pair reads and were therefore excluded. CMV serostatus was the only immune exposure information available for the cohort. According to a later analysis, TCR association rates differed among HLA loci, with DRB1 alleles showing the most associated TCRs and HLA-C alleles showing the fewest. In vitro tests confirmed that a few of the cytomegalovirus-associated TCR beta chains recognize cytomegalovirus antigens.

Taken from the germline V gene, the CDR1 and CDR2 loops are SGHDT and YYEEEE. The CDR3 covers 12 residues, taking in both the cysteine and the phenylalanine. Just CDR3 DNA is preserved here, 36 bases in frame from base 1. Relative to germline, V is 4 bases shorter and J is 1 base shorter, with 6 bases between their ends. In total, approximately 700 healthy bone marrow donors made up the cohort. Cohort members were all nominally healthy when sampled, although unrecorded immune exposures were likely present. The donor tested CMV seronegative, placing the donor among the 352 seronegative members of the cohort. Every donor gave a peripheral blood sample, and the peripheral blood mononuclear cells from that sample were used for TCR beta sequencing. Genomic DNA extraction from the blood cell samples was performed with the Qiagen DNeasy Blood Extraction Kit. This clone was counted at least ten times. Its antigen specificity is not known. One base away there is no much larger clone; base qualities are not given.

The library was built by means of the immunoSEQ multiplex PCR assay. For the multiplex PCR, a mixture combining 60 forward primers for TCR Vbeta segments and 13 reverse primers for TCR Jbeta segments was used. The CDR3 region of rearranged TCR beta genes was amplified from genomic DNA with a multiplex PCR assay. Amplified TCR beta libraries were sequenced as 87-base-pair reads on the Illumina HiSeq System. In the paper's pipeline: In a later analysis, tens of millions of unique TCR beta chains were counted across the roughly 670 repertoires, and around 10 million of these chains were shared by at least two donors. Raw reads were error-corrected and collapsed into unique sequences by a nearest-neighbor algorithm in which closely related sequences were merged to remove PCR and sequencing errors. V, D and J gene segments were assigned by aligning CDR3 sequences to IMGT reference sequences. For a sequence to be retained, a match of at least six nucleotides to both a V gene segment and a J gene segment was required. A rearrangement counted as productive if the CDR3 had no stop codons and remained in frame with V and J, and every other rearrangement counted as non-productive. CDR3 was defined according to IMGT convention as the region running from the second conserved V-encoded cysteine to the conserved J-encoded phenylalanine. The earlier analysis of 500 to 600 of the donors excluded sequences that lacked an unambiguous match to a single V gene segment. In an earlier analysis of approximately 590 of the donors, V segments were called functional above 56.7% productive rearrangements and were called segregating when the between-donor standard deviation exceeded 5%. A statistical classification framework was developed to diagnose cytomegalovirus status using the catalog of TCR beta chain sequences. V and J gene assignment, in a later analysis, came from comparing TCR nucleotide sequences with IMGT/GENE-DB human TR gene sequences. The TCRdist pipeline was used in a later analysis to assign CDR3 sequences and most-parsimonious VDJ recombination scenarios. In a later analysis, each TCR beta chain was defined by its CDR3 amino acid sequence together with its V-gene family, and reads lacking a unique V-gene family were excluded. As a way to deal with suspected cross-contamination and a sequencing artifact, a later analysis dropped under 600 nucleotide sequences that were highly shared and had low generation probability. For each public chain, a later analysis derived a clonal expansion index from normalized ranks of inferred template counts within each repertoire. Generation probabilities in a later analysis came from a VDJ recombination model fitted to out-of-frame rearrangements, and those results were checked against IGoR. In a later analysis, hypergeometric tests were used to score TCR-TCR, TCR-HLA and TCR-CMV co-occurrence, with a repertoire-size bias correction applied to TCR pairs. In a later analysis, false discovery rates were estimated by permuting HLA or CMV assignments 20 times. A later analysis grouped co-occurring TCRs with DBSCAN, adding TCRdist sequence similarity when clustering within HLA-allele-positive subsets. Co-occurrence clustering excluded repertoires with fewer than 30,000 or more than 120,000 public chains, plus five with anomalous nucleotide sharing. What TCRdb holds here is the immuneACCESS table cut down to in-frame rearrangements. Part of the clones is not present; checked against another copy, under half of the missing clones reflect an unresolved V gene, and the others are unexplained. For V, J and clone size, that table is used; D and trimming come from the DNA. For this sample the table gives about 160,000 clones, of which roughly 76% were detected only once. Clones ranked in the top ten supply more than 1.2% of the sample.

The sequence was obtained from a man in his 60s in good health and CMV-seronegative. The specimen sequenced was PBMCs. The V gene is TRBV5-6 and the J gene is TRBJ2-7; the D gene is unclear. The CDR3 in this case is CASSLISYEQYF. The DNA sequence is given as TGTGCCAGCAGCCTAATTTCCTACGAGCAGTACTTC.